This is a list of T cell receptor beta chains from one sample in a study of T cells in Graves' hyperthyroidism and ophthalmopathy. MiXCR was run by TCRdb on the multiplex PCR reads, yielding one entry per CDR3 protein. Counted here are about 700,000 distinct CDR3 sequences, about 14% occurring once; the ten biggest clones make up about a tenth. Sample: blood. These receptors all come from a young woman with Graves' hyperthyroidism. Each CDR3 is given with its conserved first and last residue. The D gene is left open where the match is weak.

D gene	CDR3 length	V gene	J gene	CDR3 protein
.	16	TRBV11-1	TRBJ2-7	CASSLGPQTNSYEQYF
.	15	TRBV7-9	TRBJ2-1	CASSDRERANNEQFF
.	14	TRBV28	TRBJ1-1	CASCFGDTYTEAFF
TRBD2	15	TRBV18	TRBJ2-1	CASSSGTSGNAEQFF
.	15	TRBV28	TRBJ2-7	CASSFGLGGGYEQYF
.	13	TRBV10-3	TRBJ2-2	CAISDGNTGELFF
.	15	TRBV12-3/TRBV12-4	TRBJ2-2	CASTGRDFSTGELFF
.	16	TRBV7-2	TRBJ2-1	CASSPSGTSGYNEQFF
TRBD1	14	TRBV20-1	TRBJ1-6	CSALLTGTNSPLHF
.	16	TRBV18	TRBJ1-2	CASSPVQRRANYGYTF
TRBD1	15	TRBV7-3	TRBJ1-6	CASSPGGDYNSPLHF
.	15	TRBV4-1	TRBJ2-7	CASSQDPGRDLEQYF
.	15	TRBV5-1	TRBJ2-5	CASSPLITGGETQYF
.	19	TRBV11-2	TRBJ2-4	CASSSLRRATPLAKNIQYF
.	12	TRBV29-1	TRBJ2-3	CSSDRGTDTQYF
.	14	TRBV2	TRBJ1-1	CASRLGGSGTEAFF
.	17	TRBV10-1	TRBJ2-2	CASSEFRTSANTGELFF
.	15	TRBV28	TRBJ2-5	CAIKGGGAGQETQYF
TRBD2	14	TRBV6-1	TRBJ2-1	CASSLLAGAREQFF
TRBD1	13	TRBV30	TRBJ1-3	CAWSGRGRNTIYF
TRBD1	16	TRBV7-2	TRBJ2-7	CASSYSRDRGIYEQYF
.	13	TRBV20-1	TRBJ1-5	CSAIVSTLGPQHF
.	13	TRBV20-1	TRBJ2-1	CSALRDIYNEQFF
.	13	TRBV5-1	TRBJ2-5	CASSLVGRETQYF
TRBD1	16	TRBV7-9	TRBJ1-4	CASSLGQSATNEKLFF